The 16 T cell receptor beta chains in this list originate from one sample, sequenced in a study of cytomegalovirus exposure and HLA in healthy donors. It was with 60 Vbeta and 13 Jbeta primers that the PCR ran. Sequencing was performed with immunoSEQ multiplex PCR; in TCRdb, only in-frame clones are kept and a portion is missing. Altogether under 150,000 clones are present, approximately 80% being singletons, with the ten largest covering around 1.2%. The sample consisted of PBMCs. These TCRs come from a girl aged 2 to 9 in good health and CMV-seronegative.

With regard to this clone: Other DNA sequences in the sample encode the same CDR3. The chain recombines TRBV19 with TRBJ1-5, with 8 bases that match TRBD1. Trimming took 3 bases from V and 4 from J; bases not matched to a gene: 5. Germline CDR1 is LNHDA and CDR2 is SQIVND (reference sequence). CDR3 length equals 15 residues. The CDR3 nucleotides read TGTGCCAGTAGTATCGACAGGGGACCTAATCAGCCCCAGCATTTT. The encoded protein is CASSIDRGPNQPQHF.

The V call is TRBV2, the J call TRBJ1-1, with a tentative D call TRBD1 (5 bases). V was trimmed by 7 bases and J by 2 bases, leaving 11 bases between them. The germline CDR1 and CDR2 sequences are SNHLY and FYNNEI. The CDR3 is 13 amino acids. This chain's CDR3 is CASKWGVNTEAFF. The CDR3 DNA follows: TGTGCCAGCAAATGGGGGGTAAACACTGAAGCTTTCTTT.

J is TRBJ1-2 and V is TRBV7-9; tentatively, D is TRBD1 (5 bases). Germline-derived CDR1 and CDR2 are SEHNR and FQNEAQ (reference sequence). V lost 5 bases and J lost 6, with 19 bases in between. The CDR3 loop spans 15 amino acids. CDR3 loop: CASSAEKGEVDGYTF. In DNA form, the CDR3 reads TGTGCCAGCAGCGCGGAGAAAGGGGAGGTGGATGGCTACACCTTC.

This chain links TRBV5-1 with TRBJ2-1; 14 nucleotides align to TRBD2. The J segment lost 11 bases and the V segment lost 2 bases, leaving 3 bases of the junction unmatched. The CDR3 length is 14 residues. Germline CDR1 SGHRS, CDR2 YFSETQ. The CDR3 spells CASSLGLAGGKQFF. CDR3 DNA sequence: TGCGCCAGCAGCTTAGGACTAGCGGGGGGAAAGCAGTTCTTC.

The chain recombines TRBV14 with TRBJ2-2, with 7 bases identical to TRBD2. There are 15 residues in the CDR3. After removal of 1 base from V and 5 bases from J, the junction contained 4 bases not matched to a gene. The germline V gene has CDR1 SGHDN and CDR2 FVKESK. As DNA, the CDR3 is TGTGCCAGCAGCCAAGTTGTCGGGAGGACCGGGGAGCTGTTTTTT. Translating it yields CASSQVVGRTGELFF.

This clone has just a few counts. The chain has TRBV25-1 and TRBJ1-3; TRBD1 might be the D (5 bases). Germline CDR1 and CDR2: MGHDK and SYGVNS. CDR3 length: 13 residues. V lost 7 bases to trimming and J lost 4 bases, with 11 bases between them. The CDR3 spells CASTPGGGNTIYF. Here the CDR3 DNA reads TGTGCCAGCACCCCGGGGGGGGGAAACACCATATATTTT.

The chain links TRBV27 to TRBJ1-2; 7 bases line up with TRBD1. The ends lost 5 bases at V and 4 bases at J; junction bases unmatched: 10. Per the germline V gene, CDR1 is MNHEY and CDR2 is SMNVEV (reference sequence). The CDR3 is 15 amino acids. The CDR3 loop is CASSITPTGIYGYTF. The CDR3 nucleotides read TGTGCCAGCAGTATAACCCCGACAGGGATCTATGGCTACACCTTC.

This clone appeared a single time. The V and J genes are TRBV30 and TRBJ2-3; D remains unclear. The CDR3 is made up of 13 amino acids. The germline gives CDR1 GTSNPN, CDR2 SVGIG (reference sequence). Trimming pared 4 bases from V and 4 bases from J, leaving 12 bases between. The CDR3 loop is CAWNAGTADTQYF. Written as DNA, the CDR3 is TGTGCCTGGAATGCAGGAACAGCAGATACGCAGTATTTT.

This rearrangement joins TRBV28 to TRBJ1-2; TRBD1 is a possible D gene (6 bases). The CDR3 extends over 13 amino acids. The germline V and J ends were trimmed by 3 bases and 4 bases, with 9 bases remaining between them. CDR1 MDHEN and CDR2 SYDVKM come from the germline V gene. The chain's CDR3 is CASSLQGLYGYTF. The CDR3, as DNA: TGTGCCAGCAGTTTGCAGGGGCTCTATGGCTACACCTTC.

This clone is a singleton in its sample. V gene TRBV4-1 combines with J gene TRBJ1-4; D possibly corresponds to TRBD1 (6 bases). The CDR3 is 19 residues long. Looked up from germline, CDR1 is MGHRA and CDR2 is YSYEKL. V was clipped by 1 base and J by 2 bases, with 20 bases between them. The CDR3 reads CASSQVVQGHFPTNEKLFF. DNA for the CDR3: TGCGCCAGCAGCCAAGTTGTACAGGGACATTTTCCGACTAATGAAAAACTGTTTTTT.

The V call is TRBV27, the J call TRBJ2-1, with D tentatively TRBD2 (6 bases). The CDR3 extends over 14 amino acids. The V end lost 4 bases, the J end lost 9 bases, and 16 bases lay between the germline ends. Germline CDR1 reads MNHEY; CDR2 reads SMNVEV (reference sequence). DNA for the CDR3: TGTGCCAGCAGTTCTCCCACCGCGGGACTTGAGCAGTTCTTC. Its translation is CASSSPTAGLEQFF.

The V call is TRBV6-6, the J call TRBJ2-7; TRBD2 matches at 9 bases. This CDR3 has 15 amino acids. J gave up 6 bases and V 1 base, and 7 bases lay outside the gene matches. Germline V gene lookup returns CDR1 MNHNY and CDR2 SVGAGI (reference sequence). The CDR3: CASSYWGGRAGEQYF. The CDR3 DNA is TGTGCCAGCAGTTACTGGGGCGGGAGGGCCGGCGAGCAGTACTTC.

The CDR3 DNA reads as TGTGCCAGCAGTGAAACCAGCGGGGATCGCACAGATACGCAGTATTTT. Protein: CASSETSGDRTDTQYF. The chain carries TRBV6-4 and TRBJ2-3, with 7 bases matching TRBD2. Germline V gives CDR1 MRHNA, CDR2 SNTAGT. The CDR3 runs to 16 residues. Trimming cost V 3 bases and J 1 base; bases outside gene matches: 7.

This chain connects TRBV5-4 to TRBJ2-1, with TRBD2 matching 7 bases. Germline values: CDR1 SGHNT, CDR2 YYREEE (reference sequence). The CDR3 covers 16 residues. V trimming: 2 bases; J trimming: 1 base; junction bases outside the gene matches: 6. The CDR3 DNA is TGTGCCAGCAGCTTCGGGCCTAGCGGATCCTACAATGAGCAGTTCTTC. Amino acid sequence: CASSFGPSGSYNEQFF.

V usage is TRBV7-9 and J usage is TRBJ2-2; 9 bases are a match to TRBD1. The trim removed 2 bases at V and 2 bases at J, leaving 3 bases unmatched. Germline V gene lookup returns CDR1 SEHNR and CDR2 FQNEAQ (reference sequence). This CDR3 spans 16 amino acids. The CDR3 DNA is TGTGCCAGCAGCTTACCGGGACAGGGAAACACCGGGGAGCTGTTTTTT. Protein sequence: CASSLPGQGNTGELFF.

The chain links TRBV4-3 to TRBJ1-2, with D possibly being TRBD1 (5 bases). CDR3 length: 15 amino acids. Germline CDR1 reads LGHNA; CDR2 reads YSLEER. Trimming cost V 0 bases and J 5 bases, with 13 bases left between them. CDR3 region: CASSQEKGREYGYTF. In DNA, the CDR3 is TGCGCCAGCAGCCAAGAAAAGGGGCGGGAATATGGCTACACCTTC.